A single T cell receptor (beta chain) is shown here with its context. The data were obtained in a study of blood T cell repertoires in COVID-19. Study information: Both acute and convalescent COVID-19 samples were obtained from the United States, Italy and Spain. The cDNA or gDNA used as material had been derived from T cells, B-cell-depleted T cells, or PBMCs.

In assigning cohorts, the study relied on participant-reported clinical history. The CDR3 has 17 residues. Unmatched junction bases numbered 12, after V lost 1 base and J lost 5 bases. The authors' processing: Estimates of nucleated cell counts were drawn from the amplification of reference gene primers. TCRdb's copy holds only in-frame clones and misses some; the assay was immunoSEQ multiplex PCR. That table is the source of V, J and clone size, and D and trimming were worked out from the DNA. The sample lists around 400,000 clones, around nine tenths occurring once. V is TRBV23-1 and J is TRBJ1-2; 8 nucleotides align to TRBD1. TRBV23-1 is an ORF for which the function is uncertain. Source material: PBMCs or T cells enriched from blood (not recorded which). This sequence originates from a woman younger than 30 who had been exposed to COVID-19. The CDR3 spells CASSQYPTRQGRYGYTF. The CDR3 DNA follows: TGCGCCAGCAGTCAATACCCCACGAGACAGGGGCGGTATGGCTACACCTTC.